Presented here are 18 T cell receptor beta chains from one specimen sequenced in a study of regulatory T cells. The PCR used 52 TRBV and 13 TRBJ primers. Sequencing used immunoSEQ multiplex PCR; TCRdb keeps in-frame clones, though not all of them. The repertoire holds over 9,000 clones, with about 80% as singletons. Material for sequencing was CD8+ T cells sorted from blood. These receptors originate from a young adult with CD3G deficiency.

The V gene is TRBV5-1, the J gene TRBJ1-2; no clear D. This CDR3 spans 13 amino acids. Trimming pared 5 bases from V and 4 bases from J, leaving 12 bases between. Germline loops: CDR1 SGHRS, CDR2 YFSETQ. The CDR3 protein is CASRRWISYGYTF. CDR3 bases: TGCGCCAGCAGACGTTGGATTTCCTATGGCTACACCTTC. The full variable domain, in which reference TRBV5-1 and TRBJ1-2 provide the parts outside the CDR3, is KAGVTQTPRYLIKTRGQQVTLSCSPISGHRSVSWYQQTPGQGLQFLFEYFSETQRNKGNFPGRFSGRQFSNSRSEMNVSTLELGDSALYLCASRRWISYGYTFGSGTRLTVV.

The chain couples TRBV13 to TRBJ2-5; the match to TRBD2 covers 7 bases. The ends lost 5 bases at V and 5 bases at J; junction bases unmatched: 11. This CDR3 spans 15 amino acids. CDR1 and CDR2 (germline): PRHDT, FYEKMQ (reference sequence). DNA of the CDR3: TGTGCCAGCAGCACGCGGGGGAGAGGCGTCGAGACCCAGTACTTC. Its protein is CASSTRGRGVETQYF.

The count of this clone is one. The chain recombines TRBV6-4 with TRBJ2-7; D ambiguous. CDR1 is MRHNA and CDR2 is SNTAGT in the germline V gene. V lost 2 bases, J lost 6 bases, and 11 bases lay in between. This CDR3 spans 13 amino acids. The CDR3, as DNA: TGTGCCAGCAGTGACGATACGTGTTGCGAGCAGTACTTC. It translates to CASSDDTCCEQYF.

V and J are TRBV19 and TRBJ1-1; no clear D. The V gene lost 6 bases and the J gene lost 4 bases, with 12 bases spanning the gap. Germline V gives CDR1 LNHDA, CDR2 SQIVND (reference sequence). The CDR3 covers 13 residues. CDR3 sequence: CASRETRGTEAFF. The CDR3 nucleotides are TGTGCCAGTAGGGAAACCCGCGGCACTGAAGCTTTCTTT. Full variable domain (rest looked up from reference TRBV19 and TRBJ1-1): DGGITQSPKYLFRKEGQNVTLSCEQNLNHDAMYWYRQDPGQGLRLIYYSQIVNDFQKGDIAEGYSVSREKKESFPLTVTSAQKNPTAFYLCASRETRGTEAFFGQGTRLTVV.

The sample holds a few counts of this clone. The gene calls are TRBV7-9 and TRBJ1-1, with D unclear. The germline V gene has CDR1 SEHNR and CDR2 FQNEAQ (reference sequence). With 4 bases removed from V and 1 base from J, the gap between germline ends came to 7 bases. This CDR3 is built from 13 residues. This chain's CDR3 is CASSWWGNTEAFF. The CDR3 nucleotides are TGTGCCAGCAGCTGGTGGGGGAACACTGAAGCTTTCTTT.

This chain's CDR3 is CASSEHRLGGDTQYF. As DNA, the CDR3 is TGCGCCAGCAGTGAGCATAGACTAGGCGGCGATACGCAGTATTTT. The V call is TRBV10-2, the J call TRBJ2-3; D is perhaps TRBD2 (6 bases). The CDR3 spans 15 residues. Trimming took off 2 bases at V and 6 bases at J, with 15 bases between the two ends. Germline V gives CDR1 WSHSY, CDR2 SAAADI.

Concerning this clone: Its ends do not fully match the called genes, so a read error is possible. The chain links TRBV7-9 to TRBJ2-3; D not resolved. CDR1 and CDR2 from the germline V gene are SEHNR and FQNEAQ (reference sequence). The CDR3 has 15 residues. The CDR3 loop is CASSFGLVSKDTQYF. CDR3 nucleotides: TGTGCCAGCAGCTTCGGTTTAGTTAGCAAAGATACGCAGTATTTT. The variable domain in full, with the rest retrieved from reference TRBV7-9 and TRBJ2-3, is DTGVSQNPRHKITKRGQNVTFRCDPISEHNRLYWYRQTLGQGPEFLTYFQNEAQLEKSRLLSDRFSAERPKGSFSTLEIQRTEQGDSAMYLCASSFGLVSKDTQYFGPGTRLTVL.

V is TRBV7-9 and J is TRBJ2-5, with 7 bases matching TRBD2. Germline V CDR1 and CDR2: SEHNR, FQNEAQ (reference sequence). The CDR3 sequence is 14 residues long. After removal of 5 bases from V and 5 bases from J, the junction contained 8 bases not matched to a gene. In DNA form, the CDR3 reads TGTGCCAGCAGCCCCCCTAGCGGCTCGGAGACCCAGTACTTC. Amino acid sequence: CASSPPSGSETQYF.

By share, this clone ranks as large. The chain carries TRBV28 and TRBJ2-7, with 12 positions matching TRBD1. V was clipped by 4 bases and J by 0 bases; unmatched bases: 16. The CDR3 runs to 20 residues. Per germline, CDR1 MDHEN and CDR2 SYDVKM. This CDR3 is CASSSGQGATSGPSSYEQYF. CDR3 nucleotide sequence: TGTGCCAGCAGTTCGGGACAGGGGGCGACTAGCGGGCCGAGCTCCTACGAGCAGTACTTC.

The gene calls are TRBV28 and TRBJ2-6; the D gene is possibly TRBD1 (6 bases). Trimming cost V 10 bases and J 0 bases, with 13 bases left between them. Germline values: CDR1 MDHEN, CDR2 SYDVKM. The CDR3 runs to 15 residues. For the CDR3, the DNA is TGTGCCACCCGGGGACACCTCTCTGGGGCCAACGTCCTGACTTTC. It is translated as CATRGHLSGANVLTF.

This chain uses TRBV7-6 with TRBJ2-3; D might be TRBD1 (6 bases). CDR1 is SGHVS, CDR2 FNYEAQ, per germline. Deletions cut 0 bases from V and 2 bases from J, with 15 bases between. The CDR3 length is 17 residues. CDR3 coding DNA: TGTGCCAGCAGCTTAGCGGACCAGGGGATCCCCACAGATACGCAGTATTTT. Its protein product is CASSLADQGIPTDTQYF. Combining the CDR3 with reference TRBV7-6 and TRBJ2-3 gives the whole variable domain GAGVSQSPRYKVTKRGQDVALRCDPISGHVSLYWYRQALGQGPEFLTYFNYEAQQDKSGLPNDRFSAERPEGSISTLTIQRTEQRDSAMYRCASSLADQGIPTDTQYFGPGTRLTVL.

There are a few counts of this clone. The chain employs TRBV19 and TRBJ1-1; D remains unclear. The CDR3 sequence is 14 residues long. Germline V lookup: CDR1 LNHDA, CDR2 SQIVND (reference sequence). With 4 bases removed from V and 2 bases from J, the gap between germline ends came to 11 bases. The CDR3, as DNA: TGTGCCAGTAGTACCCTCGGCGAAAACACTGAAGCTTTCTTT. Its protein product is CASSTLGENTEAFF. Full variable domain (missing parts from reference TRBV19 and TRBJ1-1): DGGITQSPKYLFRKEGQNVTLSCEQNLNHDAMYWYRQDPGQGLRLIYYSQIVNDFQKGDIAEGYSVSREKKESFPLTVTSAQKNPTAFYLCASSTLGENTEAFFGQGTRLTVV.

The genes are TRBV4-1 and TRBJ2-7, with TRBD1 matching over 7 bases. Trimming took 0 bases from V and 4 from J; bases not matched to a gene: 6. This CDR3 is built from 15 residues. Germline CDR1 MGHRA, CDR2 YSYEKL. CDR3 region: CASSQDFTGVYEQYF. The CDR3, as DNA: TGCGCCAGCAGCCAAGACTTTACAGGGGTTTACGAGCAGTACTTC.

The V and J genes are TRBV5-1 and TRBJ1-1, with D maybe TRBD1 (6 bases). Germline V gene sequence: CDR1 SGHRS, CDR2 YFSETQ. Trimming shortened V by 1 base and J by 8 bases, and 15 bases separated the two germline ends. The CDR3 loop spans 14 amino acids. This CDR3 reads CASSLNPGTTEAFF. DNA for the CDR3: TGCGCCAGCAGCTTGAACCCGGGGACAACCGAAGCTTTCTTT.

The chain is built from TRBV6-1 and TRBJ2-1; the match to TRBD2 covers 11 bases. Losses at the gene ends were 3 bases for V and 9 bases for J; bases not matched to a gene: 10. In germline, CDR1 is MNHNS, CDR2 SASEGT. The CDR3 has 16 residues. The CDR3 nucleotides are TGTGCCAGCAGTGAGCTGATAGCGGGAGGGAACGCTGAGCAGTTCTTC. Its translation is CASSELIAGGNAEQFF.

The J gene is TRBJ2-1, the V gene TRBV10-3; D is possibly TRBD1 or TRBD2 (5 bases each). V gave up 5 bases and J gave up 2 bases, with 7 bases separating them. Germline CDR1 ENHRY, CDR2 SYGVKD. CDR3 length equals 13 residues. The DNA for the CDR3 is TGTGCCATCAGTCGGGGCCCCTACAATGAGCAGTTCTTC. Translating it yields CAISRGPYNEQFF.

For the CDR3, the DNA is TGTGCCAGCAGAGACCCGGGATATACATCCGAGCAGTACTTC. Its protein product is CASRDPGYTSEQYF. The chain combines TRBV6-1 with TRBJ2-7; TRBD2 might be the D (5 bases). Trimming pared 6 bases from V and 6 bases from J, leaving 18 bases between. This CDR3 is 14 amino acids long. CDR1 is MNHNS, CDR2 SASEGT, per germline.

This clone occurred once. The chain uses TRBV21-1 and TRBJ1-5. TRBV21-1 is marked as a pseudogene. This CDR3 is built from 19 residues. DNA of the CDR3: TGTGCCAGCAGCAAAAGGCGAGGGCAGTGTCTCTATAGCAATCAGCCCCAGCATTTT. Protein product: CASSKRRGQCLYSNQPQHF.